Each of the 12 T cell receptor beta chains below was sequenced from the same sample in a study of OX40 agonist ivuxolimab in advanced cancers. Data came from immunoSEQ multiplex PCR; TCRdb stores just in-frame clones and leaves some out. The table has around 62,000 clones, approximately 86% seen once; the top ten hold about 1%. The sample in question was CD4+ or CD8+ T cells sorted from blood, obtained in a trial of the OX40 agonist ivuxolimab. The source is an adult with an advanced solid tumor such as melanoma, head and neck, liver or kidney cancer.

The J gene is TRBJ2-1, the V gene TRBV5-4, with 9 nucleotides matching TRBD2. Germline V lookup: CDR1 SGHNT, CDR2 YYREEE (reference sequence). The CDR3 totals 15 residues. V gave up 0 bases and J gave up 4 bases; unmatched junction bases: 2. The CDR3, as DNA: TGTGCCAGCAGCTTGGGACTAGCGGAATACAATGAGCAGTTCTTC. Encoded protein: CASSLGLAEYNEQFF.

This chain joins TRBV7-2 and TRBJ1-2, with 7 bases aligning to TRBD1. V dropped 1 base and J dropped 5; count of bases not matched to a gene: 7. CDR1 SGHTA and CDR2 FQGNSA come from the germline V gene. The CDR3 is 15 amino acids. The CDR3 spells CASSLEEGTDYGYTF. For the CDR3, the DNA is TGTGCCAGCAGCTTAGAGGAGGGGACAGATTATGGCTACACCTTC.

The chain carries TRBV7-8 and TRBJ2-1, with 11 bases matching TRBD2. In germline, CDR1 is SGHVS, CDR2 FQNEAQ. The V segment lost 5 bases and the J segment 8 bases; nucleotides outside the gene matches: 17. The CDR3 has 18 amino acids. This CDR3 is CASSPRGSGRASRYEQFF. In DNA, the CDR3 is TGTGCCAGCAGCCCCCGGGGTAGCGGGAGGGCCTCTCGTTATGAGCAGTTCTTC.

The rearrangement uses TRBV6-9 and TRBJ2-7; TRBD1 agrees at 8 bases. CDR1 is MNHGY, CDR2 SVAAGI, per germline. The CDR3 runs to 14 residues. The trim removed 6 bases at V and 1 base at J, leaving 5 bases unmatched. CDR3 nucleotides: TGTGCCAGCAGATTGACAGGGGTTTCCTACGAGCAGTACTTC. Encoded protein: CASRLTGVSYEQYF.

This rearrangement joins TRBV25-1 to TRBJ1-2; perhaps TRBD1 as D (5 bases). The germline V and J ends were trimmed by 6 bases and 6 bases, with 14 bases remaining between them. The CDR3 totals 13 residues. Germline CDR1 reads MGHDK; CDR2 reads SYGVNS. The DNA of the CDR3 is TGTGCCAGCAGAATCAGTGGGGGGGATGGCTACACCTTC. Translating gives CASRISGGDGYTF.

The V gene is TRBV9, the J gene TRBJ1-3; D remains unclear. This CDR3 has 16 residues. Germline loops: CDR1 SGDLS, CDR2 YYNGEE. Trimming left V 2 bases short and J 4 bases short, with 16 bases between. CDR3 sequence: CASSVETRVSGNTIYF. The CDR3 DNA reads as TGTGCCAGCAGCGTCGAGACACGGGTCTCCGGAAACACCATATATTTT.

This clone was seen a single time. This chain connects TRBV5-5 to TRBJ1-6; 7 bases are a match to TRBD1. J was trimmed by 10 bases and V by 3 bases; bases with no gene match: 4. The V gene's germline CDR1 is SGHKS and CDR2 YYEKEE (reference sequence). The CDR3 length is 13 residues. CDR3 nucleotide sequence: TGTGCCAGCAGCTCTACAGGGGACTCACCCCTCCACTTT. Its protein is CASSSTGDSPLHF. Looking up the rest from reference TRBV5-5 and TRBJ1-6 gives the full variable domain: DAGVTQSPTHLIKTRGQQVTLRCSPISGHKSVSWYQQVLGQGPQFIFQYYEKEERGRGNFPDRFSARQFPNYSSELNVNALLLGDSALYLCASSSTGDSPLHFGNGTRLTVT.

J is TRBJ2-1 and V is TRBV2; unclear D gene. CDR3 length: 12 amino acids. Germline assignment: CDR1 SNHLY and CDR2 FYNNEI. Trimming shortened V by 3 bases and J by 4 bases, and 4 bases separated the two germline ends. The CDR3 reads CASSEGYNEQFF. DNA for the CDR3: TGTGCCAGCAGTGAGGGATACAATGAGCAGTTCTTC.

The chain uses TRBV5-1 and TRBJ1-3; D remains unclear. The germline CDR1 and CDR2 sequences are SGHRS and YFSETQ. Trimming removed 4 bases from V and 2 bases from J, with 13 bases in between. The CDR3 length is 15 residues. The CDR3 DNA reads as TGCGCCAGCAGCCCGGGGAGCGGGGCTGGAAACACCATATATTTT. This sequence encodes CASSPGSGAGNTIYF.

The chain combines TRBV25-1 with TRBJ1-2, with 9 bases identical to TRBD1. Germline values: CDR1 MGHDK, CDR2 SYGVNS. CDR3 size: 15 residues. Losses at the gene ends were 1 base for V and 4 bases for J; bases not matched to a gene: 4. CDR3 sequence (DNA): TGTGCCAGCAGTGAATCCGGGGGACAGGGCTATGGCTACACCTTC. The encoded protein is CASSESGGQGYGYTF.

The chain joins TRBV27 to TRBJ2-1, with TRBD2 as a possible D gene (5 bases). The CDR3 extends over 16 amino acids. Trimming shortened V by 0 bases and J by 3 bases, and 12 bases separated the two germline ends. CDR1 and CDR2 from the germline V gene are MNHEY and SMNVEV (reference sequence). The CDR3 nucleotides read TGTGCCAGCAGTTTATCCAGAGGGCTATTCTACAATGAGCAGTTCTTC. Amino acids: CASSLSRGLFYNEQFF.

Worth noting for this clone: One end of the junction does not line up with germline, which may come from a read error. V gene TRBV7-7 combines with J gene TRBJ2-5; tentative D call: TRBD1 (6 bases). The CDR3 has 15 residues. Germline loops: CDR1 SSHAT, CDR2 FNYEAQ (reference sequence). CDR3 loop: CASSRDGQMDETQYF. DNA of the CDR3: TGTGCTAGCAGTCGCGACGGACAGATGGATGAGACCCAGTACTTC.